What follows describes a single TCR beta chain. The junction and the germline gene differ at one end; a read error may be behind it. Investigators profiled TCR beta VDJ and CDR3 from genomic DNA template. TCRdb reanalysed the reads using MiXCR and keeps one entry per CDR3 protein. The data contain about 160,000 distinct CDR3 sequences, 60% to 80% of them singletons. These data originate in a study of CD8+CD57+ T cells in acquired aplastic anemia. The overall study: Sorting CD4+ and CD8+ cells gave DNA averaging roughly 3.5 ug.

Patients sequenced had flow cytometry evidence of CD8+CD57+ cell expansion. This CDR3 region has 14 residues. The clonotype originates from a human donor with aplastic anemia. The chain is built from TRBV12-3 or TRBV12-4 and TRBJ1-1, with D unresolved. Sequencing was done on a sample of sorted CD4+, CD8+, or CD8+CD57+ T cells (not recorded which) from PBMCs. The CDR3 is CASSYLTGHQEAFF. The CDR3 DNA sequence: TGCGCCAGCAGCTACTTAACGGGCCACCAGGAAGCTTTCTTT.